Following are 2 T cell receptor beta chains from one sample sequenced in a study of OX40 agonist ivuxolimab in advanced cancers. Library method: the immunoSEQ multiplex PCR assay. What TCRdb holds here is the immuneACCESS table cut down to in-frame rearrangements. Part of the clones is not present; checked against another copy, under half of the missing clones reflect an unresolved V gene, and the others are unexplained. The sample profile shows roughly 44,000 clones; roughly 86% of them were found once. 13% of the sample is taken by the ten largest. The source was CD4+ or CD8+ T cells sorted from blood, collected in a trial of the OX40 agonist ivuxolimab. Receptor source: an adult with an advanced solid tumor such as melanoma, head and neck, liver or kidney cancer.

This sequence joins TRBV5-5 and TRBJ2-1; the D is unclear. V was cut by 2 bases and J by 4 bases, with 10 bases left in between. CDR1 and CDR2 (germline): SGHKS, YYEKEE (reference sequence). The CDR3 consists of 14 residues. CDR3 residues: CASSLRAGYNEQFF. In DNA, the CDR3 is TGTGCCAGCAGCTTAAGGGCAGGTTACAATGAGCAGTTCTTC.

The chain recombines TRBV19 with TRBJ1-1, with D hard to call. The CDR3 totals 14 residues. V lost 2 bases, J lost 1 base, and 8 bases lay in between. Germline-derived CDR1 and CDR2 are LNHDA and SQIVND (reference sequence). The CDR3 DNA reads as TGTGCCAGTAGTATAATCGGAGGGAACACTGAAGCTTTCTTT. This gives the protein CASSIIGGNTEAFF.